The 13 T cell receptor beta chains given below trace back to one sample, sequenced in a study of T-cell memory formation after mild COVID-19. TCRdb reprocessed the 5' RACE reads via MiXCR and lists one record per CDR3 protein. The sample records a few hundred thousand distinct CDR3 sequences, roughly 14% being singletons. Sequencing was carried out using PBMCs or a T cell subset sorted from them (not recorded which). Source of these receptors: a man aged 18 to 30 who had mild COVID-19 (a few samples of this study predate the infection). Cell type and time point are not known.

This clonotype showed up just a few times. This chain joins TRBV3-1 and TRBJ1-1; maybe TRBD1 (5 bases). Per germline, CDR1 LGHDT and CDR2 YNNKEL (reference sequence). The ends were cut back, 4 bases at V and 1 base at J, with 10 bases in the middle. CDR3 length equals 14 residues. The DNA of the CDR3 is TGTGCCAGCAGCCTGCCGGGGCAGAACACTGAAGCTTTCTTT. As protein: CASSLPGQNTEAFF.

The genes are TRBV20-1 and TRBJ1-1; a weak D match, TRBD1 (6 bases). Per germline, CDR1 DFQATT and CDR2 SNEGSKA (reference sequence). This CDR3 is built from 14 residues. Trimming took 0 bases from V and 6 from J, leaving 14 bases between them. CDR3 DNA: TGCAGTGCTAGAGATCGACGGGGGCTCCCTGAAGCTTTCTTT. It encodes CSARDRRGLPEAFF.

The rearrangement uses TRBV6-2 or TRBV6-3 and TRBJ2-7; D is unresolved. Trimming removed 2 bases at V and 6 bases at J, with 11 bases between. CDR3 length: 13 residues. Germline values: CDR1 MNHEY, CDR2 SVGEGT. This CDR3 is CASSYVSYGEQYV. The DNA for the CDR3 is TGTGCCAGCAGTTACGTTTCCTATGGCGAGCAGTACGTC.

V usage is TRBV5-6 and J usage is TRBJ2-2; 9 bases are shared with TRBD1. V shed 6 bases and J 3 bases; nucleotides not matched to a gene: 3. CDR1 SGHDT and CDR2 YYEEEE come from the germline V gene. The CDR3 totals 14 residues. The CDR3 DNA follows: TGTGCCAGCATTCGACAGGGGGACACCGGGGAGCTGTTTTTT. This translates into CASIRQGDTGELFF.

CDR3 region: CASSFWGTGGDTQYF. For the CDR3, the DNA is TGTGCCAGCAGCTTTTGGGGGACAGGGGGAGATACGCAGTATTTT. The V and J genes are TRBV7-2 and TRBJ2-3; 11 positions match TRBD1. The CDR3 contains 15 residues. V trimming: 3 bases; J trimming: 5 bases; junction bases outside the gene matches: 4. The germline V gene has CDR1 SGHTA and CDR2 FQGNSA.

This clonotype came up a few times. The chain uses TRBV4-1 and TRBJ2-7; 8 bases are shared with TRBD1. This CDR3 has 14 residues. The germline V gene has CDR1 MGHRA and CDR2 YSYEKL. V shed 1 base and J 6 bases; nucleotides not matched to a gene: 5. Written as DNA, the CDR3 is TGCGCCAGCAGCCAAGGGACAGGGACATTCGAGCAGTACTTC. Its translation: CASSQGTGTFEQYF.

This clonotype occurred a few times. The chain recombines TRBV20-1 with TRBJ1-1; no firm D call. Trimming cost V 3 bases and J 5 bases, with 22 bases left between them. The germline CDR1 and CDR2 sequences are DFQATT and SNEGSKA (reference sequence). The CDR3 spans 16 residues. CDR3 DNA: TGCAGTGCTAGTGCGCCCCGGCGATTCCCGCGAACTGAAGCTTTCTTT. This translates into CSASAPRRFPRTEAFF.

This clonotype was counted ten times or more. The chain carries TRBV5-1 and TRBJ2-7; 9 positions agree with TRBD1. J was trimmed by 5 bases and V by 4 bases; bases with no gene match: 13. Germline CDR1 SGHRS, CDR2 YFSETQ. The CDR3 covers 16 residues. CDR3 sequence reads: CASSPRTGDPLHEQYV. The DNA for the CDR3 is TGCGCCAGCAGCCCTCGGACAGGGGACCCCCTCCACGAGCAGTACGTC.

The J gene is TRBJ2-3, the V gene TRBV28, with D perhaps matching TRBD1 (5 bases). The CDR3 sequence is 12 residues long. Trimming shortened V by 7 bases and J by 5 bases, and 10 bases separated the two germline ends. The germline V gene has CDR1 MDHEN and CDR2 SYDVKM. The CDR3 here is CASKGLRDTQYF. CDR3 nucleotide sequence: TGTGCCAGCAAGGGGTTGCGAGATACGCAGTATTTT.

This clonotype was recorded a few times. The chain has TRBV7-2 and TRBJ2-1; 8 nucleotides line up with TRBD1. Germline V gene lookup returns CDR1 SGHTA and CDR2 FQGNSA. The CDR3 consists of 13 residues. The V and J ends lost 5 bases and 10 bases, in that order; junction bases with no gene match: 7. The CDR3 region is CASSRPGQDEQFF. In nucleotides, the CDR3 is TGTGCCAGCAGCCGGCCGGGACAGGACGAGCAGTTCTTC.

The chain combines TRBV15 with TRBJ1-2; D gene ambiguous. The CDR3 is 14 residues long. Trimming removed 0 bases at V and 4 bases at J, with 9 bases between. The germline V gene has CDR1 LNHNV and CDR2 YYDKDF (reference sequence). DNA for the CDR3: TGTGCCACCAGCAGAGATCGGGGAGCCTATGGCTACACCTTC. This encodes CATSRDRGAYGYTF.

Comment on this clonotype: A read error may explain this, as a much larger clone is one base away. The chain joins TRBV10-3 to TRBJ2-3; no reliable D call. V was cut by 6 bases and J by 2 bases, with 9 bases left in between. Germline CDR1 and CDR2: ENHRY and SYGVKD. The CDR3 is made up of 13 amino acids. CDR3 sequence (DNA): TGTGCCATCAGCCATCCCAACACAGATACGCAGTATTTT. Protein: CAISHPNTDTQYF.

J is TRBJ2-2 and V is TRBV9, with 9 nucleotides matching TRBD1. Germline V gives CDR1 SGDLS, CDR2 YYNGEE. This CDR3 comprises 15 residues. V lost 3 bases, J lost 4 bases, and 4 bases stayed unmatched. CDR3 protein: CASSATGGRTGELFF. In DNA form, the CDR3 reads TGTGCCAGCAGCGCAACAGGGGGCCGCACCGGGGAGCTGTTTTTT.